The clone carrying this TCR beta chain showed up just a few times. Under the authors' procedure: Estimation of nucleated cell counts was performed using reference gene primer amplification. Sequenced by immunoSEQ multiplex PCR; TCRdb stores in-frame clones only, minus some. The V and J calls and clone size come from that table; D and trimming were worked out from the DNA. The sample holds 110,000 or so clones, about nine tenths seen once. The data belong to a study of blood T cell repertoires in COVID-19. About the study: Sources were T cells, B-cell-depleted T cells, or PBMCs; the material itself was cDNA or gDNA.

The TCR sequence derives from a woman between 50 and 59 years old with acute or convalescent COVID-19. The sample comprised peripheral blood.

The DNA of the CDR3 is TGTGCCATCAGTGAGGAGGGGGCGAACTACAATGAGCAGTTCTTC. Amino acid sequence: CAISEEGANYNEQFF. The chain recombines TRBV10-3 with TRBJ2-1; 7 bases align to TRBD1. Germline V gene lookup returns CDR1 ENHRY and CDR2 SYGVKD. This CDR3 has 15 residues. The J segment lost 3 bases and the V segment lost 2 bases, leaving 4 bases of the junction unmatched.